What follows is one T cell receptor (beta chain) and its context. The data originate from a study of blood T cell repertoires in COVID-19. Assay: immunoSEQ multiplex PCR; the TCRdb copy retains only in-frame clones and omits some. The data show about 280,000 clones, with 75% to 90% seen just once and about an eighth held by the top ten. The CDR3 is 16 amino acids. This TCR was sampled from a woman in her 70s with COVID-19, enrolled during active disease. The rearrangement uses TRBV21-1 and TRBJ2-2; the listed D gene, TRBD2, was not tested against the DNA. TRBV21-1 is deemed a pseudogene. Sequences were obtained from peripheral blood. The CDR3 DNA sequence: TGTGCCAGCAGCAAAGGTGATTCGATTACTACCGGGGAGCTGTTTTTT. Translating it yields CASSKGDSITTGELFF.